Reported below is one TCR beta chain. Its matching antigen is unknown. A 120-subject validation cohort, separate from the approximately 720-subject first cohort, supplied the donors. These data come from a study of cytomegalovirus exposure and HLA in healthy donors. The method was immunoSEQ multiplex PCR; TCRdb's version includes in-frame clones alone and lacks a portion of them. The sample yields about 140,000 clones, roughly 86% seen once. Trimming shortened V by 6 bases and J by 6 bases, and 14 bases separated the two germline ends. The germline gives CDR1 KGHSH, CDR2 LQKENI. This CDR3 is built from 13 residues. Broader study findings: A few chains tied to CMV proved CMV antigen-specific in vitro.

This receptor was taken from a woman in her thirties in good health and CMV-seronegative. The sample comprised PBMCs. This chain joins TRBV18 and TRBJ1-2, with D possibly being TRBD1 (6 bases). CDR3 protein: CASSPETGNGYTF. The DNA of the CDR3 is TGTGCCAGCTCGCCCGAGACAGGCAATGGCTACACCTTC. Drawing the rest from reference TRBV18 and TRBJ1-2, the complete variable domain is NAGVMQNPRHLVRRRGQEARLRCSPMKGHSHVYWYRQLPEEGLKFMVYLQKENIIDESGMPKERFSAEFPKEGPSILRIQQVVRGDSAAYFCASSPETGNGYTFGSGTRLTVV.